This T cell receptor beta chain was documented in a study of shared clonotypes between healthy human individuals. The assay used deep level. Every subset had its genomic DNA shared out evenly among several immunoSEQ plates. Unsorted PBMC DNA was run through sequencing on ten immunoSEQ deep assay plates. TCRdb keeps only in-frame clones here, not all; method: immunoSEQ multiplex PCR. The data hold 470,000 or so clones, with approximately 84% observed a single time. Some 90 million PBMCs served as the genomic DNA source for unsorted samples. Germline lookup yields CDR1 MDHEN and CDR2 SYDVKM. This CDR3 comprises 15 residues. V gave up 6 bases and J gave up 7 bases; unmatched junction bases: 15.

The specimen was PBMCs. This clonotype was sampled from a woman in her thirties or forties in good health. Some clones in this sample may be carry-over from other donors' samples. The chain is built from TRBV28 and TRBJ2-7, with 7 nucleotides matching TRBD2. CDR3 DNA sequence: TGTGCCAGCAGCGCCCCGAGCGGGGAGTTAGAGGAGCAGTACTTC. Protein: CASSAPSGELEEQYF.